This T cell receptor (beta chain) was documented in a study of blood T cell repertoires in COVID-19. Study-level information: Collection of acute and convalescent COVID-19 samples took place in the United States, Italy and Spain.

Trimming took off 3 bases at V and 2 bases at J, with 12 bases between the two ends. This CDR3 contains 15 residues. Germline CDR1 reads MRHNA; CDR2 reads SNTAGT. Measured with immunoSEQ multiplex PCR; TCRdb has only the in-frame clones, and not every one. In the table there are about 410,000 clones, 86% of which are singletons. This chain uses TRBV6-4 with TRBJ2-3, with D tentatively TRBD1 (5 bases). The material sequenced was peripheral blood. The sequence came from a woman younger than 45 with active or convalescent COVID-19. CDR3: CASSEKYRTTDTQYF. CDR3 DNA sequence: TGTGCCAGCAGTGAGAAATACAGGACCACAGATACGCAGTATTTT.